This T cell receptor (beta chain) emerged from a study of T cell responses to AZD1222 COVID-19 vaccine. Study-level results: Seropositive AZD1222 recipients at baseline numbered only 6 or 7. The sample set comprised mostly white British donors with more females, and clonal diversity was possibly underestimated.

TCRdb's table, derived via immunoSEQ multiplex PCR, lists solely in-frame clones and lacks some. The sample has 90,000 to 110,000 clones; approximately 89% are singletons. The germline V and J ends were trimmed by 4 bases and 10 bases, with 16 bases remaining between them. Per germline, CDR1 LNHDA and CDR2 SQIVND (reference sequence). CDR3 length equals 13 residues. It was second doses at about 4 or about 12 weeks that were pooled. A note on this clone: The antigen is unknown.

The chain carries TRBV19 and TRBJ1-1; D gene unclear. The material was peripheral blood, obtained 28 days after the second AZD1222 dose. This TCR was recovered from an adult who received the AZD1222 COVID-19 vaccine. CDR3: CASSKEPREGAFF. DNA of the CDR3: TGTGCCAGTAGTAAAGAGCCGAGGGAAGGAGCTTTCTTT. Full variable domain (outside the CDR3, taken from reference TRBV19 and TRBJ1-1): DGGITQSPKYLFRKEGQNVTLSCEQNLNHDAMYWYRQDPGQGLRLIYYSQIVNDFQKGDIAEGYSVSREKKESFPLTVTSAQKNPTAFYLCASSKEPREGAFFGQGTRLTVV.